A single T cell receptor (beta chain) is shown here with its context. The entry originates in a study of blood T cell repertoires in COVID-19. On the study more broadly: T cells, B-cell-depleted T cells, or PBMCs supplied cDNA or gDNA.

Clinical history reported by participants formed the basis on which cohorts were assigned. CDR1 is SGHVS and CDR2 is FNYEAQ in the germline V gene. CDR3 size: 15 residues. With 7 bases clipped from V and 5 bases from J, the junction kept 14 bases outside the gene matches. Original processing methods: How many nucleated cells were present was estimated from reference gene primer amplification. The data were produced by immunoSEQ multiplex PCR, yet TCRdb's version contains in-frame clones alone and is incomplete. V, J and clone size reflect that table, while D and trimming were determined from the DNA. The sample contains about 300,000 clones, around 90% of which appear only once.

The sample was PBMCs or T cells enriched from blood (not recorded which). This sequence joins TRBV7-6 and TRBJ2-7; TRBD2 aligns across 7 bases. This sequence was found in a young woman with acute COVID-19. The CDR3, as DNA: TGTGCCAGCACTATTTTACCGGGGGGATTCCACGAGCAGTACTTC. Translation: CASTILPGGFHEQYF. The full variable domain, with the rest looked up from reference TRBV7-6 and TRBJ2-7, is GAGVSQSPRYKVTKRGQDVALRCDPISGHVSLYWYRQALGQGPEFLTYFNYEAQQDKSGLPNDRFSAERPEGSISTLTIQRTEQRDSAMYRCASTILPGGFHEQYFGPGTRLTVT.